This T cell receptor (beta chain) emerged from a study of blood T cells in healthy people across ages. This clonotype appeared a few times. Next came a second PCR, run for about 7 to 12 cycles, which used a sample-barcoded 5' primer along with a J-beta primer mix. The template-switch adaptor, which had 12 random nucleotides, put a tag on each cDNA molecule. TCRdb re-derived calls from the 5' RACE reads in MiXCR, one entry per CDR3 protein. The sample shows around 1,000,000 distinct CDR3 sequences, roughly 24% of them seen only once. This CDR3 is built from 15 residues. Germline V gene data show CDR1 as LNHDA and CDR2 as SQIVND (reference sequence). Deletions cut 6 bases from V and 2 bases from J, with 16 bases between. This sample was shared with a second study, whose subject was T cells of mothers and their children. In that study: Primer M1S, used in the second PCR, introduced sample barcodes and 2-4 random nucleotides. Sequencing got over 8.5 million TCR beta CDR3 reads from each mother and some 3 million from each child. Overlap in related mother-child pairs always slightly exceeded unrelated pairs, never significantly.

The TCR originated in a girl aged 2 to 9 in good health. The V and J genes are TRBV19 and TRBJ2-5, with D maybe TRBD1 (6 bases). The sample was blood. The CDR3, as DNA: TGTGCCAGTAGCTCGCCGGGACAACCTCAAGAGACCCAGTACTTC. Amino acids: CASSSPGQPQETQYF.